This T cell receptor (beta chain) was recovered during a study of CD8 T cells in ankylosing spondylitis. One entry per CDR3 protein results from TCRdb running MiXCR on the 5' RACE reads. This sample has more than 650,000 distinct CDR3 sequences; roughly 12% occur once, and the top ten carry approximately 0.5%. A word on this clonotype: The antigen is undetermined.

Study-level results: A motif in TCR beta, a set of 8 or 9 highly homologous variants, appeared characteristic of ankylosing spondylitis blood.

The CDR3 sequence is 13 residues long. V was clipped by 2 bases and J by 2 bases, with 7 bases between them. The germline V gene encodes CDR1 SGHTS and CDR2 YDEGEE. The clonotype comes from a male donor with ankylosing spondylitis. Sequences were obtained from blood, either unsorted or a sorted T cell fraction (not recorded which). The rearrangement uses TRBV5-8 and TRBJ1-1; the D is unclear. CDR3: CASSLIFNTEAFF. The DNA of the CDR3 is TGTGCCAGCAGCTTAATATTCAACACTGAAGCTTTCTTT.